The entry below gives a single T cell receptor (beta chain) sequence along with its context. Its target is unknown. As to treatment: some 20 received Ad26.COV2.S at low or high dose, single or two shots; about 5 received placebo; per-sample allocation not given. Sampling happened 63 days after the first vaccine or placebo injection. These data come from a study of Ad26.COV2.S vaccination and SARS-CoV-2 variants. Method: immunoSEQ multiplex PCR; TCRdb's copy keeps in-frame clones and lacks some. This sample has 300,000 to 500,000 clones, with 88% found just once. General study points: Researchers reported similar non-spike TCR breadth in vaccine and placebo recipients.

The germline gives CDR1 ENHRY, CDR2 SYGVKD. The CDR3 spans 14 residues. V was shortened by 4 bases and J by 9 bases, with 16 bases between the two germline ends. This TCR derives from a person between 18 and 65 years old who received the Ad26.COV2.S COVID-19 vaccine or a placebo. This material consisted of peripheral blood, taken in a trial of Ad26.COV2.S vaccine versus placebo. V usage is TRBV10-3 and J usage is TRBJ2-1; D may be TRBD2 (6 bases). In nucleotides, the CDR3 is TGTGCCATCAGTGGCGGGAATGCGGTAGGTGAGCAGTTCTTC. As protein: CAISGGNAVGEQFF.